The rows below give T cell receptor beta chains drawn from one sample of a study of T cells after yellow fever vaccination. TCRdb called the 5' RACE reads again in MiXCR, with one record for every CDR3 protein. The sample records 300,000 to 400,000 distinct CDR3 sequences, 8% to 10% being singletons. Sequenced material: PBMCs, taken on the day of the first yellow fever vaccination. These TCRs come from a man aged 18 to 29 who received the YFV17D yellow fever vaccine. The CDR3 runs from the conserved cysteine through the conserved F or W. D genes are given only for firm matches. The size entry is marked missing in some rows and otherwise reads once, few, many or a size class.

>14|-|-|TRBV9|TRBJ2-5
TGTGCCAGCAGCGTAATGGACAAACAAGAGACCCAGTACTTC
CASSVMDKQETQYF
>18|few|TRBD2|TRBV5-1|TRBJ2-3
TGCGCCAGCAGCCTAGGACTAGCGGGGAGTGATAGCACAGATACGCAGTATTTT
CASSLGLAGSDSTDTQYF
>13|few|-|TRBV4-3|TRBJ1-6
TGCGCCAGCAGCCAAGATGGCGACACACCCCTCCACTTT
CASSQDGDTPLHF
>16|few|-|TRBV3-1|TRBJ1-6
TGTGCCAGCAGCCACCTGATCGGGGACACGAATAGACCCCTCCACTTT
CASSHLIGDTNRPLHF
>14|-|-|TRBV5-3|TRBJ2-5
TGTGCCAGGGGCCCTGGGGGAATAGAAGAGACCCAGTACTTC
CARGPGGIEETQYF
>15|-|-|TRBV6-1|TRBJ1-4
TGTGCCAGCAGTGAAGTTAAGGGTTTCGTCGAAAAACTGTTTTTT
CASSEVKGFVEKLFF
>16|-|-|TRBV5-1|TRBJ1-2
TGCGCCAGCAGCTTGGGGGCAGGGAGTTTCGGCTATGGCTACACCTTC
CASSLGAGSFGYGYTF
>14|few|-|TRBV4-1|TRBJ1-2
TGCGCCAGCAGCCAAGATAGGACCCGGGATGGCTACACCTTC
CASSQDRTRDGYTF
>10|-|-|TRBV29-1|TRBJ1-1
TGCAGCGTTGAGAGTACTGAAGCTTTCTTT
CSVESTEAFF
>14|few|-|TRBV7-2|TRBJ2-2
TGTGCCAGCAGCTTATCCACTAGGACCGGGGAGCTGTTTTTT
CASSLSTRTGELFF
>13|few|-|TRBV20-1|TRBJ1-4
TGCAGTGCTAGAGAGGGCTCACGTGAAAAACTGTTTTTT
CSAREGSREKLFF
>12|many|-|TRBV7-9|TRBJ1-4
TGTGCCAGCACTCCCTTCGGGGAAAAACTGTTTTTT
CASTPFGEKLFF
>12|-|-|TRBV12-3/TRBV12-4|TRBJ1-1
TGTGCCAGCACCCTGGGAGGGGCTGAAGCTTTCTTT
CASTLGGAEAFF
>15|few|-|TRBV4-1|TRBJ2-7
TGCGCCAGCAGACCATCCTCCGGCGGCAACTACGAGCAGTACTTC
CASRPSSGGNYEQYF
>13|-|TRBD1|TRBV6-2/TRBV6-3|TRBJ2-5
TGTGCCAGCAGGTCCGGGACAGGGCGGTCCCAGTACTTC
CASRSGTGRSQYF
>12|many|-|TRBV29-1|TRBJ2-5
TGCAGCGTGGGCCCGGGGGCCGAGACCCAGTACTTC
CSVGPGAETQYF
>14|many|TRBD1|TRBV7-3|TRBJ2-1
TGTGCCAGCAGCTTAAGGACAGGGACCAATGAGCAGTTCTTC
CASSLRTGTNEQFF
>15|-|-|TRBV4-3|TRBJ1-6
TGCGCCAGCAGCCAAGACAAGTTTGGTGACTCACCCCTCCACTTT
CASSQDKFGDSPLHF
>13|few|-|TRBV12-3/TRBV12-4|TRBJ1-2
TGTGCCAGCAGCAACTCCCACTCCTATGGCTACACCTTC
CASSNSHSYGYTF
>15|many|-|TRBV5-1|TRBJ2-1
TGCGCCAGCAGCTCGGGGCAGGGAGACCGCAATGAGCAGTTCTTC
CASSSGQGDRNEQFF
>13|few|-|TRBV20-1|TRBJ2-1
TGCAGTCGCCCACTGATGGGAACAAATGAGCAGTTCTTC
CSRPLMGTNEQFF
>12|-|-|TRBV7-2|TRBJ2-1
TGTGCCAGCAGCTTTACAGGTCAGGAGCAGTTCTTC
CASSFTGQEQFF
>14|few|-|TRBV25-1|TRBJ1-2
TGTGCCAGCAGTGACCTCGACCAGGGGACTGGCTACACCTTC
CASSDLDQGTGYTF
>16|-|TRBD1|TRBV2|TRBJ2-5
TGTGCCAGCAGTGGGGACCGGGACAGGGGGCTAGAGACCCAGTACTTC
CASSGDRDRGLETQYF
>14|-|-|TRBV25-1|TRBJ1-6
TGTGCCAGCAGTGAATGGGGATTGAATTCACCCCTCCACTTT
CASSEWGLNSPLHF
>13|-|-|TRBV6-1|TRBJ2-3
TGTGCCAGCCCGAGACGTATATGGGATACGCAGTATTTT
CASPRRIWDTQYF
>13|-|-|TRBV6-5|TRBJ1-4
TGTGCCAGTCGGACGGCTCTCTATGAAAAACTGTTTTTT
CASRTALYEKLFF
>16|few|-|TRBV3-1|TRBJ2-7
TGTGCCAGCAGCCAAGCCCCCTCTCCCTGGGGGTACGAGCAGTACTTC
CASSQAPSPWGYEQYF
>14|few|TRBD1|TRBV28|TRBJ2-7
TGTGCCAGCAGGGTAGGGACAGGGCTGTACGAGCAGTACTTC
CASRVGTGLYEQYF
>14|-|-|TRBV20-1|TRBJ2-5
TGCAGTGCTAGAGATCGTAGGGGTACGGAGACCCAGTACTTC
CSARDRRGTETQYF
>19|few|-|TRBV9|TRBJ2-3
TGTGCCAGCAGCTCTAAATCGCGGATAGCGGCCTCGAGCACAGATACGCAGTATTTT
CASSSKSRIAASSTDTQYF
>18|-|TRBD1|TRBV5-1|TRBJ2-4
TGCGCCAGCAGCTTGGGAATGACAGGGGGTATAGCCAAAAACATTCAGTACTTC
CASSLGMTGGIAKNIQYF
>13|many|-|TRBV7-2|TRBJ2-2
TGTGCCAGCAGCTCAGACTCGGGCGGGGAGCTGTTTTTT
CASSSDSGGELFF
>15|-|-|TRBV5-1|TRBJ2-5
TGCGCCAGCAGGGGGGGGACAGGTGTCCAAGAGACCCAGTACTTC
CASRGGTGVQETQYF
>14|many|-|TRBV19|TRBJ2-1
TGTGCCAGTACACAGCGGAGCTCCTACAATGAGCAGTTCTTC
CASTQRSSYNEQFF
>18|-|-|TRBV5-1|TRBJ2-3
TGCGCCAGCAGCTTGGTTCCCCCAGGACCAACTAGCACAGATACGCAGTATTTT
CASSLVPPGPTSTDTQYF
>13|few|-|TRBV29-1|TRBJ1-5
TGCAGCGTTGAAGTAGGGTTGGATCAGCCCCAGCATTTT
CSVEVGLDQPQHF
>12|-|-|TRBV20-1|TRBJ2-3
TGCAGTGGGACAGCGATCACAGATACGCAGTATTTT
CSGTAITDTQYF
>12|few|-|TRBV7-9|TRBJ2-3
TGTGCCAGCAGCTTTGGAGAGGATACGCAGTATTTT
CASSFGEDTQYF
>15|few|-|TRBV14|TRBJ1-1
TGTGCCAGCAGCCAACCCTTCGAGGGTGACACTGAAGCTTTCTTT
CASSQPFEGDTEAFF
>13|many|-|TRBV6-1|TRBJ1-1
TGTGCCACCCAAACAGGGCCGGACACTGAAGCTTTCTTT
CATQTGPDTEAFF
>15|many|-|TRBV6-5|TRBJ1-1
TGTGCCAGCAGTTACTCCGGGACGCCCAACACTGAAGCTTTCTTT
CASSYSGTPNTEAFF
>13|-|-|TRBV7-2|TRBJ2-7
TGTGCCAGCAGCCCCGACGGTCCGGTCGAGCAGTACTTC
CASSPDGPVEQYF
>14|few|TRBD2|TRBV30|TRBJ2-2
TGTGCCTGGAGACTAGCGGGGGGGCCCGGGGAGCTGTTTTTT
CAWRLAGGPGELFF
>15|-|-|TRBV7-3|TRBJ1-2
TGTGCCAGCAGCCCCGGGGGTTCTTCTAACTATGGCTACACCTTC
CASSPGGSSNYGYTF
>16|once|TRBD1|TRBV7-2|TRBJ2-5
TGTGCCAGCAGCACCCCCGAGGGGGCTCCTCAAGAGACCCAGTACTTC
CASSTPEGAPQETQYF
>13|few|TRBD2|TRBV20-1|TRBJ2-1
TGCAGTGCCAGCGGGGCACCCGACAATGAGCAGTTCTTC
CSASGAPDNEQFF
>13|-|-|TRBV6-2/TRBV6-3|TRBJ2-2
TGTGCCGGGTCCGGGACTGGCACCGGGGAGCTGTTTTTT
CAGSGTGTGELFF
>15|-|TRBD1|TRBV27|TRBJ1-4
TGTGCCAGCAGTCTACAGACAGGGTTCAATGAAAAACTGTTTTTT
CASSLQTGFNEKLFF